Presented here are 28 T cell receptor beta chains from one specimen sequenced in a study of tumor-infiltrating lymphocytes in localized non-small cell lung cancer. Data came from immunoSEQ multiplex PCR; TCRdb stores just in-frame clones and leaves some out. Among about 12,000 clones, 84% were seen once, and the ten largest hold approximately 8.1%. Sequencing was carried out using lung tumor tissue. Source of these receptors: a human donor with non-small cell lung cancer.

This rearrangement joins TRBV10-3 to TRBJ2-1; D is unresolved. The V gene lost 0 bases and the J gene lost 8 bases, with 2 bases spanning the gap. From germline, CDR1 is ENHRY and CDR2 SYGVKD. The CDR3 contains 11 residues. The CDR3 spells CAISESHEQFF. The CDR3 coding sequence is TGTGCCATCAGTGAGTCCCATGAGCAGTTCTTC.

This sequence joins TRBV5-1 and TRBJ2-7; D gene unclear. CDR3 size: 13 residues. CDR1 and CDR2 (germline): SGHRS, YFSETQ. Deletions cut 0 bases from V and 4 bases from J, with 8 bases between. The CDR3 DNA sequence: TGCGCCAGCAGCTTGGGTGGCAGATACGAGCAGTACTTC. This sequence encodes CASSLGGRYEQYF.

This chain links TRBV5-1 with TRBJ2-3; 7 bases align to TRBD2. The length of the CDR3 is 19 residues. Germline-derived CDR1 and CDR2 are SGHRS and YFSETQ. The ends lost 1 base at V and 0 bases at J; junction bases unmatched: 14. As DNA, the CDR3 is TGCGCCAGCAGCTTGATAGGGACTATCATCGCGTCTAGCACAGATACGCAGTATTTT. Residues: CASSLIGTIIASSTDTQYF. Variable domain in full (rest from reference TRBV5-1 and TRBJ2-3): KAGVTQTPRYLIKTRGQQVTLSCSPISGHRSVSWYQQTPGQGLQFLFEYFSETQRNKGNFPGRFSGRQFSNSRSEMNVSTLELGDSALYLCASSLIGTIIASSTDTQYFGPGTRLTVL.

V and J are TRBV29-1 and TRBJ1-2; TRBD1 matches 10 bases. Germline-derived CDR1 and CDR2 are SQVTM and ANQGSEA. J lost 5 bases, V lost 7 bases, and 10 bases had no gene match. The CDR3 consists of 14 residues. The DNA for the CDR3 is TGCAGCGCCTCGACAGGGGGCGCGGATTATGGCTACACCTTC. Translating it yields CSASTGGADYGYTF.

The rearrangement links TRBV6-5 to TRBJ1-5; D not resolved. Germline CDR1 is MNHEY and CDR2 is SVGAGI. CDR3 length: 13 residues. Trimming left V 5 bases short and J 9 bases short, with 14 bases between. In nucleotides, the CDR3 is TGTGCCAGCAGTCAGACGGCCGCGAGGCCCCAGCATTTT. Translated: CASSQTAARPQHF.

The J gene is TRBJ2-1, the V gene TRBV5-1; 11 bases are a match to TRBD2. This CDR3 contains 14 residues. Germline V gives CDR1 SGHRS, CDR2 YFSETQ. V lost 7 bases and J lost 9; bases outside the gene matches: 9. CDR3 sequence: CASETGLAVGEQFF. DNA of the CDR3: TGCGCCAGCGAAACGGGACTAGCGGTAGGTGAGCAGTTCTTC.

The chain couples TRBV5-6 to TRBJ1-1; no definite D call. The germline gives CDR1 SGHDT, CDR2 YYEEEE. V lost 4 bases to trimming and J lost 4 bases, with 11 bases between them. The CDR3 has 13 amino acids. As DNA, the CDR3 is TGTGCCAGCAGCCCTGGGTTCGGCACTGAAGCTTTCTTT. Translating it yields CASSPGFGTEAFF.

This clone was detected only a few times. The chain carries TRBV29-1 and TRBJ2-1; D may be TRBD2 (6 bases). The CDR3 has 16 residues. CDR1 is SQVTM, CDR2 ANQGSEA, per germline. Trimming removed 0 bases at V and 12 bases at J, with 24 bases between. The CDR3 spells CSVEEERWGVGQSQFF. The CDR3 DNA reads TGCAGCGTTGAAGAGGAGCGCTGGGGGGTAGGACAATCGCAGTTCTTC.

The chain couples TRBV5-4 to TRBJ1-4, with 10 nucleotides matching TRBD1. V trimming: 3 bases; J trimming: 0 bases; junction bases outside the gene matches: 5. The CDR3 length is 17 residues. CDR1 is SGHNT and CDR2 is YYREEE in the germline V gene (reference sequence). This CDR3 is CASSSGQGVSTNEKLFF. Here the CDR3 DNA reads TGTGCCAGCAGCTCTGGACAGGGGGTCTCAACTAATGAAAAACTGTTTTTT.

The chain employs TRBV2 and TRBJ1-1; maybe TRBD1 (5 bases). Germline values: CDR1 SNHLY, CDR2 FYNNEI. V was pared by 5 bases and J by 3 bases, with 16 bases between. The CDR3 is made up of 15 amino acids. CDR3 amino acids: CASSPLLRDYTEAFF. For the CDR3, the DNA is TGTGCCAGCAGTCCGCTGTTGAGGGACTACACTGAAGCTTTCTTT.

The rearrangement uses TRBV5-3 and TRBJ2-3; TRBD2 matches at 9 bases. TRBV5-3 is an ORF, and what it does is uncertain. The trim removed 2 bases at V and 2 bases at J, leaving 6 bases unmatched. This CDR3 contains 16 residues. As DNA, the CDR3 is TGTGCCAGAAGCTTCCAGCGGGGGGACCCCACAGATACGCAGTATTTT. It yields the protein CARSFQRGDPTDTQYF.

This rearrangement joins TRBV25-1 to TRBJ1-2; no firm D call. In germline, CDR1 is MGHDK, CDR2 SYGVNS. Trimming removed 7 bases at V and 5 bases at J, with 11 bases between. The CDR3 length is 12 residues. The CDR3 region has the DNA TGTGCCAGCACCTCGAGTTATTATGGCTACACCTTC. Translating gives CASTSSYYGYTF.

The CDR3 reads CSVEYGTLNTEAFF. As DNA, the CDR3 is TGCAGCGTTGAATACGGGACATTAAATACTGAAGCTTTCTTT. This chain uses TRBV29-1 with TRBJ1-1, with D perhaps TRBD1 (6 bases). CDR3 length: 14 amino acids. The V end lost 2 bases, the J end lost 5 bases, and 15 bases lay between the germline ends. Germline CDR1 reads SQVTM; CDR2 reads ANQGSEA.

The V gene is TRBV2, the J gene TRBJ2-2; D remains unclear. V was clipped by 7 bases and J by 0 bases, with 9 bases between them. Germline assignment: CDR1 SNHLY and CDR2 FYNNEI. This CDR3 spans 14 amino acids. The chain's CDR3 is CASKGSANTGELFF. CDR3 DNA sequence: TGTGCCAGCAAGGGTTCGGCGAACACCGGGGAGCTGTTTTTT. Full variable domain (outside the CDR3, taken from reference TRBV2 and TRBJ2-2): EPEVTQTPSHQVTQMGQEVILRCVPISNHLYFYWYRQILGQKVEFLVSFYNNEISEKSEIFDDQFSVERPDGSNFTLKIRSTKLEDSAMYFCASKGSANTGELFFGEGSRLTVL.

V and J are TRBV6-1 and TRBJ1-2; maybe TRBD1 (5 bases). The CDR3 consists of 16 residues. The V and J ends lost 4 bases and 5 bases respectively, with 20 bases between them. Germline CDR1 MNHNS, CDR2 SASEGT. The CDR3 here is CASSVSNGTARYGYTF. CDR3 DNA sequence: TGTGCCAGCAGTGTATCTAATGGGACCGCGCGTTATGGCTACACCTTC.

The rearrangement joins TRBV2 to TRBJ1-4, with D possibly matching TRBD1 (5 bases). V lost 2 bases and J 2 bases, leaving 6 bases between the germline ends. This CDR3 is 14 amino acids long. Per the germline V gene, CDR1 is SNHLY and CDR2 is FYNNEI. In nucleotides, the CDR3 is TGTGCCAGCAGTGAAAGGGACACTAATGAAAAACTGTTTTTT. As protein: CASSERDTNEKLFF.

This clone has only one observation. The CDR3 nucleotides read TGTGCCTGGAGTGTACCTGTGAACACCGGGGAGCTGTTTTTT. It encodes CAWSVPVNTGELFF. This rearrangement joins TRBV30 to TRBJ2-2; unclear D gene. The CDR3 runs to 14 residues. The V end was cut by 0 bases, the J end by 1 base, with 6 bases between. Germline CDR1 GTSNPN, CDR2 SVGIG (reference sequence).

This clone was counted only a few times. The CDR3, as DNA: TGTGCCAGCAGCTTAATAGCGGGAGCAAACACCGGGGAGCTGTTTTTT. Protein product: CASSLIAGANTGELFF. The rearrangement joins TRBV7-9 to TRBJ2-2; 9 nucleotides match TRBD2. The ends lost 2 bases at V and 2 bases at J; junction bases unmatched: 3. Germline values: CDR1 SEHNR, CDR2 FQNEAQ (reference sequence). This CDR3 contains 16 residues.

The chain uses TRBV2 and TRBJ1-1, with TRBD1 matching 8 bases. The CDR3 is 14 amino acids. With 7 bases clipped from V and 1 base from J, the junction kept 5 bases outside the gene matches. Germline CDR1 is SNHLY and CDR2 is FYNNEI. CDR3 sequence (DNA): TGTGCCAGCACCAGAGACAGGGGGAACACTGAAGCTTTCTTT. Protein sequence: CASTRDRGNTEAFF. The full variable domain, rest sourced from reference TRBV2 and TRBJ1-1, is EPEVTQTPSHQVTQMGQEVILRCVPISNHLYFYWYRQILGQKVEFLVSFYNNEISEKSEIFDDQFSVERPDGSNFTLKIRSTKLEDSAMYFCASTRDRGNTEAFFGQGTRLTVV.

The CDR3 bases are TGTGCCTGGAGTATCAACACCATATATTTT. Its translation is CAWSINTIYF. The genes are TRBV30 and TRBJ1-3; D unclear. From germline, CDR1 is GTSNPN and CDR2 SVGIG (reference sequence). This CDR3 region has 10 residues. The V gene lost 2 bases and the J gene lost 7 bases, with 3 bases spanning the gap.

To note about this clone: Other DNA sequences of this sample code for an identical CDR3. J is TRBJ1-5 and V is TRBV7-2; unclear D gene. Trimming cost V 2 bases and J 1 base, with 9 bases left between them. Per the germline V gene, CDR1 is SGHTA and CDR2 is FQGNSA. The CDR3 runs 15 residues. The CDR3 spells CASSLMGGSNQPQHF. The CDR3 region has the DNA TGTGCCAGCAGCTTAATGGGTGGGAGCAATCAGCCCCAGCATTTT.

The genes are TRBV5-5 and TRBJ2-1; TRBD2 aligns across 7 bases. Trimming took 2 bases from V and 9 from J; bases not matched to a gene: 11. The CDR3 contains 15 residues. CDR1 is SGHKS, CDR2 YYEKEE, per germline (reference sequence). CDR3 nucleotide sequence: TGTGCCAGCAGCTTTGAGGGAGGGGCCCGTCCTGAGCAGTTCTTC. The encoded protein is CASSFEGGARPEQFF.

This clone has more than one count but fewer than ten. The chain links TRBV4-2 to TRBJ1-1, with a tentative D call TRBD1 (6 bases). CDR1 and CDR2 (germline): LGHNA, YNFKEQ. V was clipped by 0 bases and J by 1 base, with 18 bases between them. The CDR3 is 18 amino acids. The CDR3 region is CASSQEGRGQVWNTEAFF. In DNA, the CDR3 is TGTGCCAGCAGCCAAGAAGGCAGGGGTCAGGTATGGAACACTGAAGCTTTCTTT.

The chain couples TRBV2 to TRBJ2-7, with 10 bases aligning to TRBD1. The CDR3 is 15 residues long. Germline lookup yields CDR1 SNHLY and CDR2 FYNNEI. Trimming took 7 bases from V and 3 from J; bases not matched to a gene: 9. The CDR3 nucleotides read TGTGCCAGCACCGCGACCGGGACAGGGGTCTACGAGCAGTACTTC. It is translated as CASTATGTGVYEQYF.

As DNA, the CDR3 is TGTGCCAGCAGGCCTAGGACAGGGAATGAAAAACTGTTTTTT. It codes for CASRPRTGNEKLFF. This chain uses TRBV11-3 with TRBJ1-4, with 8 bases fitting TRBD1. Losses at the gene ends were 6 bases for V and 5 bases for J; bases not matched to a gene: 5. This CDR3 has 14 residues. From germline, CDR1 is SGHNT and CDR2 YENEEA.

This rearrangement joins TRBV11-2 to TRBJ2-2, with TRBD2 as a possible D gene (6 bases). The CDR3 has 17 amino acids. Germline V CDR1 and CDR2: SGHAT, FQNNGV. Trimming shortened V by 1 base and J by 0 bases, and 12 bases separated the two germline ends. Here the CDR3 DNA reads TGTGCCAGCAGCTTAGTACCAGGAGGGCCGAACACCGGGGAGCTGTTTTTT. It specifies CASSLVPGGPNTGELFF.

This chain links TRBV5-6 with TRBJ1-4; D is uncertain. The germline CDR1 and CDR2 sequences are SGHDT and YYEEEE. The CDR3 is 14 residues long. Trimming cost V 0 bases and J 10 bases, with 13 bases left between them. In DNA form, the CDR3 reads TGTGCCAGCAGCTTGGAAGCGGGGAGAGGAAAACTGTTTTTT. Translating gives CASSLEAGRGKLFF.

The chain joins TRBV11-3 to TRBJ2-1, with D perhaps matching TRBD2 (5 bases). This CDR3 region has 13 residues. CDR1 and CDR2 from the germline V gene are SGHNT and YENEEA. The germline V and J ends were trimmed by 5 bases and 3 bases, with 8 bases remaining between them. Written as DNA, the CDR3 is TGTGCCAGCAGCGACGGAGGCTACAATGAGCAGTTCTTC. Translating it yields CASSDGGYNEQFF.